These 12 T cell receptor beta chains were sequenced from one sample in a study of blood T cells in healthy people across ages. The authors ran a second PCR of about 6 to 12 cycles using a sample-barcoded 5' primer and a J-beta primer mix. One entry per CDR3 protein, called by TCRdb with MiXCR from the 5' RACE reads. The sample gives nearly 1 million distinct CDR3 sequences, 45% to 60% of which show up once; about 22% is in the top ten. The source material was blood. These receptors were obtained from a woman aged 60 to 75 in good health.

The chain employs TRBV20-1 and TRBJ2-5; a weak D match, TRBD1 (6 bases). This CDR3 comprises 12 residues. V dropped 5 bases and J dropped 11 bases, with 18 bases sitting between them. Germline assignment: CDR1 DFQATT and CDR2 SNEGSKA (reference sequence). CDR3 region: CSAGQRVLEQYF. In DNA, the CDR3 is TGCAGTGCTGGACAGAGGGTTTTAGAGCAGTACTTC.

J is TRBJ2-2 and V is TRBV12-3 or TRBV12-4; no clear D. V lost 6 bases to trimming and J lost 3 bases, with 5 bases between them. The CDR3 is 12 residues long. The CDR3 spells CASRPDTGELFF. The CDR3 DNA sequence: TGTGCCAGCAGACCAGACACCGGGGAGCTGTTTTTT.

This chain uses TRBV7-9 with TRBJ1-6; D may be TRBD1 (6 bases). The CDR3 spans 15 residues. Germline values: CDR1 SEHNR, CDR2 FQNEAQ (reference sequence). Trimming left V 0 bases short and J 9 bases short, with 12 bases between. The CDR3: CASSLATGGSSPLHF. In DNA, the CDR3 is TGTGCCAGCAGCTTAGCGACAGGCGGGAGTTCACCCCTCCACTTT. The variable domain in full, with the rest retrieved from reference TRBV7-9 and TRBJ1-6, is DTGVSQNPRHKITKRGQNVTFRCDPISEHNRLYWYRQTLGQGPEFLTYFQNEAQLEKSRLLSDRFSAERPKGSFSTLEIQRTEQGDSAMYLCASSLATGGSSPLHFGNGTRLTVT.

The rearrangement uses TRBV20-1 and TRBJ2-1; tentative D call: TRBD2 (6 bases). This CDR3 comprises 13 residues. Trimming pared 5 bases from V and 7 bases from J, leaving 15 bases between. The V gene's germline CDR1 is DFQATT and CDR2 SNEGSKA (reference sequence). The CDR3 region is CSASPGGSNEQFF. CDR3 bases: TGCAGTGCTTCTCCTGGGGGGTCGAATGAGCAGTTCTTC.

This chain uses TRBV7-2 with TRBJ2-1; D is ambiguous. The ends were cut back, 5 bases at V and 7 bases at J, with 12 bases in the middle. Germline V CDR1 and CDR2: SGHTA, FQGNSA. The CDR3 runs to 13 residues. Here the CDR3 reads CASSPYGPNEQFF. The CDR3 DNA follows: TGTGCCAGCAGCCCCTACGGACCGAATGAGCAGTTCTTC.

This clonotype appeared a few times. The chain employs TRBV7-9 and TRBJ2-5; TRBD2 agrees at 10 bases. J gave up 4 bases and V 2 bases, and 4 bases lay outside the gene matches. Per the germline V gene, CDR1 is SEHNR and CDR2 is FQNEAQ (reference sequence). The CDR3 loop spans 15 amino acids. CDR3 sequence: CASSLSSGRIETQYF. CDR3 DNA sequence: TGTGCCAGCAGCTTAAGTAGCGGGAGGATAGAGACCCAGTACTTC.

The V call is TRBV6-6, the J call TRBJ1-4, with 9 bases lining up with TRBD1. This CDR3 has 14 residues. Germline trimming cut 5 bases from V and 6 bases from J; bases unmatched to any gene: 4. Germline CDR1 MNHNY, CDR2 SVGAGI (reference sequence). CDR3 DNA sequence: TGTGCCAGCAGTCCAACAGGGGGCTATGAAAAACTGTTTTTT. Translation: CASSPTGGYEKLFF.

The V and J genes are TRBV11-2 and TRBJ1-2; 9 positions match TRBD1. From germline, CDR1 is SGHAT and CDR2 FQNNGV. With 4 bases clipped from V and 6 bases from J, the junction kept 6 bases outside the gene matches. CDR3 length: 14 residues. This CDR3 is CASSSTGGVNGYTF. CDR3 nucleotide sequence: TGTGCCAGCAGCTCCACAGGGGGCGTTAATGGCTACACCTTC.

The chain has TRBV4-3 and TRBJ2-3, with D unclear. The length of the CDR3 is 16 residues. Germline V gives CDR1 LGHNA, CDR2 YSLEER. V was clipped by 2 bases and J by 0 bases, with 12 bases between them. This CDR3 is CASSQSLASSTDTQYF. CDR3 nucleotides: TGCGCCAGCAGCCAATCCCTCGCGTCTAGCACAGATACGCAGTATTTT.

This clonotype was picked up a small number of times. This rearrangement joins TRBV27 to TRBJ2-3; 8 positions agree with TRBD2. Germline loops: CDR1 MNHEY, CDR2 SMNVEV (reference sequence). CDR3 size: 13 residues. V lost 4 bases, J lost 8 bases, and 5 bases stayed unmatched. CDR3 coding DNA: TGTGCCAGCAGTTCCGCGGGGGGAAGTACGCAGTATTTT. Its protein product is CASSSAGGSTQYF.

This clonotype has a handful of counts. This chain joins TRBV15 and TRBJ2-3, with 9 bases lining up with TRBD2. Per the germline V gene, CDR1 is LNHNV and CDR2 is YYDKDF (reference sequence). The CDR3 covers 18 residues. V dropped 0 bases and J dropped 5; count of bases not matched to a gene: 12. DNA for the CDR3: TGTGCCACCAGCAGAGATCTCAAACAGCGGGGGGAGGAAGATACGCAGTATTTT. Translating gives CATSRDLKQRGEEDTQYF.

The chain is built from TRBV20-1 and TRBJ2-7; 11 bases fit TRBD1. This CDR3 has 14 amino acids. In germline, CDR1 is DFQATT, CDR2 SNEGSKA (reference sequence). J was trimmed by 0 bases and V by 6 bases; bases with no gene match: 4. This chain's CDR3 is CSARTGGISYEQYF. The CDR3 nucleotides are TGCAGTGCAAGGACAGGGGGCATCTCCTACGAGCAGTACTTC.